Listed here is a single T cell receptor (beta chain). Its antigen is still unknown. The data belong to a study of T-cell memory formation after mild COVID-19. The study's findings and limits: Second-wave clones that peaked on day 37 lacked confirmed SARS-CoV-2 specificity.

With V trimmed by 3 bases and J by 5 bases, 6 bases remained unmatched. The CDR3 has 14 amino acids. CDR1 and CDR2 (germline): SGHVS, FQNEAQ. TCRdb ran MiXCR on the 5' RACE reads and lists one entry per CDR3 protein. The sample shows roughly 300,000 distinct CDR3 sequences, around 8% of them seen only once. The TCR comes from a man aged 18 to 35 who had mild COVID-19 (a few samples of this study predate the infection). Cell type and time point are not known. The rearrangement uses TRBV7-8 and TRBJ2-5, with 7 bases lining up with TRBD1. The source material was PBMCs or a T cell subset sorted from them (not recorded which). CDR3 loop: CASSFSPTGETQYF. The DNA of the CDR3 is TGTGCCAGCAGCTTCTCCCCGACAGGGGAGACCCAGTACTTC.